These T cell receptor beta chains were read from a single sample in a study of T cell responses to AZD1222 COVID-19 vaccine. Data came from immunoSEQ multiplex PCR; TCRdb stores just in-frame clones and leaves some out. The sample has some 170,000 clones, around 92% seen once. This specimen was peripheral blood, taken 28 days after the second AZD1222 dose. The receptors derive from an adult who received the AZD1222 COVID-19 vaccine. CDR3s include the opening cysteine and the closing phenylalanine or tryptophan. Each record gives: clone size, J gene, D gene, V gene, CDR3 protein, CDR3 DNA. The D gene is left open where the match is weak. Some rows mark clone size as missing; the rest say once, few, many or name a class of expanded clone.

.	TRBJ1-6	.	TRBV5-8	CASSWDGRRSPLHF	TGTGCCAGCAGCTGGGACGGACGAAGGTCACCCCTCCACTTT
.	TRBJ1-1	.	TRBV7-9	CASSLVPKNTEAFF	TGTGCCAGCAGCTTAGTACCGAAGAACACTGAAGCTTTCTTT
.	TRBJ1-5	.	TRBV10-3	CAISESKGDQPQHF	TGTGCCATCAGTGAGTCGAAAGGGGATCAGCCCCAGCATTTT
.	TRBJ2-1	.	TRBV5-4	CASSLESTTQYNEQFF	TGTGCCAGCAGCTTGGAGTCTACCACCCAATACAATGAGCAGTTCTTC
.	TRBJ2-5	TRBD2	TRBV19	CASSRLAGDQETQYF	TGTGCCAGTAGCCGACTAGCGGGGGATCAAGAGACCCAGTACTTC
.	TRBJ2-2	.	TRBV14	CASSQDGGWPGELFF	TGTGCCAGCAGCCAAGATGGAGGGTGGCCCGGGGAGCTGTTTTTT
.	TRBJ1-6	.	TRBV27	CASSLEGRGPNSPLHF	TGTGCCAGCAGTTTAGAGGGCAGGGGACCGAATTCACCCCTCCACTTT
.	TRBJ2-4	.	TRBV5-1	CASSPWAGAVNLTKNIQYF	TGCGCCAGCAGCCCCTGGGCAGGGGCCGTTAACCTTACCAAAAACATTCAGTACTTC
.	TRBJ2-2	.	TRBV10-3	CAISERGIVNTGELFF	TGTGCCATCAGTGAGCGGGGAATTGTGAACACCGGGGAGCTGTTTTTT
.	TRBJ1-4	TRBD1	TRBV18	CASSWTGNNEKLFF	TGTGCCAGCTCCTGGACAGGGAATAATGAAAAACTGTTTTTT
.	TRBJ2-6	.	TRBV4-2	CASSQDGSLGANVLTF	TGTGCCAGCAGCCAAGATGGATCCCTCGGGGCCAACGTCCTGACTTTC
.	TRBJ1-4	.	TRBV5-1	CASSPGGWAQNEKLFF	TGCGCCAGCAGCCCTGGGGGGTGGGCACAAAATGAAAAACTGTTTTTT
once	TRBJ1-2	.	TRBV7-5	CARSLAAWTGGYWYGYTF	TGTGCCAGAAGCTTAGCGGCTTGGACAGGGGGATATTGGTATGGCTACACCTTC
.	TRBJ1-3	TRBD1	TRBV7-2	CASSPGQEITIYF	TGTGCCAGCAGTCCGGGACAGGAGATCACCATATATTTT
.	TRBJ1-2	.	TRBV5-8	CASRETALQGNGYTF	TGTGCCAGCAGGGAGACAGCCCTGCAGGGGAATGGCTACACCTTC
.	TRBJ1-1	.	TRBV30	CAWSVQGRGRTEAFF	TGTGCCTGGAGTGTACAGGGCAGGGGTCGCACTGAAGCTTTCTTT
.	TRBJ2-1	TRBD2	TRBV7-9	CASSLDPITSGGPYNEQFF	TGTGCCAGCAGCTTAGATCCGATAACTAGCGGGGGGCCGTACAATGAGCAGTTCTTC
.	TRBJ1-6	.	TRBV28	CASSPWRVLVSPLHF	TGTGCCAGCAGTCCCTGGCGGGTCCTGGTTTCACCCCTCCACTTT
.	TRBJ1-1	.	TRBV30	CPLVAGSRNTEAFF	TGTCCCCTAGTGGCAGGGAGTCGGAACACTGAAGCTTTCTTT
.	TRBJ1-1	.	TRBV2	CASTVGRGTEAFF	TGTGCCAGCACCGTAGGACGGGGAACTGAAGCTTTCTTT
.	TRBJ1-1	.	TRBV29-1	CSVEFTAVVEAFF	TGCAGCGTTGAATTTACTGCCGTGGTCGAAGCTTTCTTT
.	TRBJ1-1	.	TRBV12-3/TRBV12-4	CASSPREATEAFF	TGTGCCAGCAGTCCCAGGGAGGCCACTGAAGCTTTCTTT
.	TRBJ2-5	TRBD1	TRBV19	CASRKTGAETQYF	TGTGCCAGTAGGAAGACAGGGGCAGAGACCCAGTACTTC
.	TRBJ1-2	.	TRBV2	CASSEVRGVSYGYTF	TGTGCCAGCAGTGAAGTCCGAGGGGTGAGCTATGGCTACACCTTC
.	TRBJ1-2	.	TRBV15	CATSRDPGHYGYTF	TGTGCCACCAGCAGGGATCCGGGACATTATGGCTACACCTTC
.	TRBJ1-1	TRBD1	TRBV7-2	CASSKIRGVGNTEAFF	TGTGCCAGCAGCAAAATCAGGGGGGTAGGGAACACTGAAGCTTTCTTT
.	TRBJ2-5	.	TRBV2	CASRVQGGVETQYF	TGTGCCAGCAGGGTACAGGGGGGGGTGGAGACCCAGTACTTC
.	TRBJ1-4	.	TRBV12-3/TRBV12-4	CASRPPVSEKLFF	TGTGCCAGCAGACCCCCGGTTTCCGAAAAACTGTTTTTT
.	TRBJ2-5	.	TRBV7-6	CASSSEEGFLETQYF	TGTGCCAGCAGCTCCGAAGAGGGATTTTTGGAGACCCAGTACTTC
.	TRBJ1-5	TRBD1	TRBV5-1	CASSLNRGKPQHF	TGCGCCAGCAGCTTGAACAGGGGTAAGCCCCAGCATTTT
few	TRBJ1-5	TRBD1	TRBV5-4	CASSLDPGQGWPQHF	TGTGCCAGCAGCTTGGATCCGGGACAGGGTTGGCCCCAGCATTTT
.	TRBJ2-7	.	TRBV5-1	CASSFVRGGYEQYF	TGCGCCAGCAGCTTTGTCAGGGGGGGATACGAGCAGTACTTC
few	TRBJ1-5	.	TRBV15	CATRTGNQPQHF	TGTGCCACCAGGACAGGCAATCAGCCCCAGCATTTT
.	TRBJ1-2	.	TRBV11-2	CASSLDFGGRLGGYTF	TGTGCCAGCAGCTTAGATTTCGGGGGGCGCTTGGGTGGCTACACCTTC
.	TRBJ1-2	.	TRBV15	CATSPRRGRSELGYTF	TGTGCCACCAGCCCAAGGAGGGGCAGGAGTGAACTTGGCTACACCTTC
.	TRBJ2-3	.	TRBV2	CASSEAFTSTDTQYF	TGTGCCAGCAGTGAGGCTTTTACTAGCACAGATACGCAGTATTTT
.	TRBJ1-5	TRBD1	TRBV6-5	CASQGARRNQPQHF	TGTGCCAGCCAGGGGGCAAGGAGGAATCAGCCCCAGCATTTT
.	TRBJ2-5	.	TRBV6-5	CASSYGAGDETQYF	TGTGCCAGCAGTTACGGGGCAGGGGATGAGACCCAGTACTTC
.	TRBJ1-2	.	TRBV2	CASSEQPVHGYTF	TGTGCCAGCAGTGAACAACCAGTTCATGGCTACACCTTC
.	TRBJ1-5	.	TRBV10-3	CAISDSGLSNQPQHF	TGTGCCATCAGTGATAGCGGACTTAGCAATCAGCCCCAGCATTTT
.	TRBJ1-6	.	TRBV6-5	CASSYGRGADSPLHF	TGTGCCAGCAGTTACGGACGAGGGGCTGATTCACCCCTCCACTTT
.	TRBJ1-4	TRBD1	TRBV12-5	CASGWGGGADEKLFF	TGTGCTAGTGGTTGGGGAGGGGGCGCCGACGAAAAACTGTTTTTT
.	TRBJ1-2	.	TRBV3-1/TRBV3-2	CASSQSRGARDRGNYGYTF	TGTGCCAGCAGCCAAAGCCGAGGGGCGCGGGACCGGGGTAACTATGGCTACACCTTC
.	TRBJ2-7	.	TRBV11-2	CASSLPLGEQYF	TGTGCCAGCAGCTTACCCTTGGGGGAGCAGTACTTC
.	TRBJ2-7	TRBD1	TRBV5-1	CASSFSAGGYEQYF	TGCGCCAGCAGCTTTAGCGCAGGGGGCTACGAGCAGTACTTC
.	TRBJ2-7	TRBD1	TRBV29-1	CSASPGQRGSYEQYF	TGCAGCGCTTCCCCGGGACAGAGGGGATCCTACGAGCAGTACTTC
.	TRBJ1-1	TRBD1	TRBV5-1	CASSLDQGAGAEAFF	TGCGCCAGCAGCTTGGATCAGGGGGCTGGGGCTGAAGCTTTCTTT
.	TRBJ1-2	.	TRBV3-1/TRBV3-2	CASSPGVANYGYTF	TGTGCCAGCAGCCCGGGAGTAGCGAACTATGGCTACACCTTC
.	TRBJ2-2	.	TRBV14	CASSQDLWQSLAGELFF	TGTGCCAGCAGCCAAGATTTGTGGCAGAGCTTGGCCGGGGAGCTGTTTTTT
.	TRBJ2-1	.	TRBV6-1	CASSDPWTYNEQFF	TGTGCCAGCAGTGACCCCTGGACTTACAATGAGCAGTTCTTC